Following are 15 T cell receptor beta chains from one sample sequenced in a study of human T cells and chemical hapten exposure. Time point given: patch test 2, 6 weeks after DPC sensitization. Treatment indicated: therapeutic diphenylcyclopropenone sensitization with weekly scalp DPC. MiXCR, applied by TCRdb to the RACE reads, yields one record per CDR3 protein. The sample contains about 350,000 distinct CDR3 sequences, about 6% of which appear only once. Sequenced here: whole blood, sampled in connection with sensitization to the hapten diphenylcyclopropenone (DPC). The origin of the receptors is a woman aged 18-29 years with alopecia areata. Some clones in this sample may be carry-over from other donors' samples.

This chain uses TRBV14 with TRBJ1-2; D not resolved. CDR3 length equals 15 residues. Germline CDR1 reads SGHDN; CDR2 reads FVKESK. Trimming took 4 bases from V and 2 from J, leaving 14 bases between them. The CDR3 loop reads CASSPNGVPNYGYTF. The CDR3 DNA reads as TGTGCCAGCAGCCCAAACGGAGTGCCGAACTATGGCTACACCTTC.

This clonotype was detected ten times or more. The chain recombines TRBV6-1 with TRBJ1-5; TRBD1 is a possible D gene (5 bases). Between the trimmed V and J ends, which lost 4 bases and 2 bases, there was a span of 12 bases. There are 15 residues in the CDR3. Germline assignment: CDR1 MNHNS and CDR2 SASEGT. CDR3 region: CASSGSGGGNQPQHF. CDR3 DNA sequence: TGTGCCAGCAGTGGCTCGGGGGGTGGCAATCAGCCCCAGCATTTT.

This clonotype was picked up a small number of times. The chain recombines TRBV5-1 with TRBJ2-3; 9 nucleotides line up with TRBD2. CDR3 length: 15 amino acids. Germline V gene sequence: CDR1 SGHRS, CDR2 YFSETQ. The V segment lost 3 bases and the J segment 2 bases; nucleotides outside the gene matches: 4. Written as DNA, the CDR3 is TGCGCCAGCAGCTCTAGCGGGGATAACACAGATACGCAGTATTTT. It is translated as CASSSSGDNTDTQYF.

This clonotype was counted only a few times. The CDR3 bases are TGTGCCAGCAGCCCAGAGGGGGGCGGTACTAATGAAAAACTGTTTTTT. Its protein is CASSPEGGGTNEKLFF. This chain links TRBV12-3 or TRBV12-4 with TRBJ1-4; D may be TRBD1 (6 bases). The CDR3 extends over 16 amino acids. Trimming removed 6 bases from V and 2 bases from J, with 16 bases in between.

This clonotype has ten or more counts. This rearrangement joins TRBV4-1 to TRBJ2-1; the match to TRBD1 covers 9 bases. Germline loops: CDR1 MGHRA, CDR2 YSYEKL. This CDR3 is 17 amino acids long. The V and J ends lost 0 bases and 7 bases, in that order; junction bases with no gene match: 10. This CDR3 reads CASSQDPTGGVRNEQFF. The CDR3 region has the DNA TGCGCCAGCAGCCAAGACCCGACAGGGGGAGTAAGGAATGAGCAGTTCTTC.

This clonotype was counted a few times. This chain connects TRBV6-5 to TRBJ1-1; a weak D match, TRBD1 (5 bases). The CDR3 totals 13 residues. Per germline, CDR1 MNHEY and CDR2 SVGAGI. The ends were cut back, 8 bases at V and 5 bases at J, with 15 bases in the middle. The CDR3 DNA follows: TGTGCCAGCGGTACGGGGGTCGGAACTGAAGCTTTCTTT. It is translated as CASGTGVGTEAFF.

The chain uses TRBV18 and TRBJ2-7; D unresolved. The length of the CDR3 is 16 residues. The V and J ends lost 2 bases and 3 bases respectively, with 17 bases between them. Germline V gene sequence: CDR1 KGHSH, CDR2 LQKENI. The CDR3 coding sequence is TGTGCCAGCTCACCAGGCGGTGGCATGGGCATCTACGAGCAGTACTTC. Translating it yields CASSPGGGMGIYEQYF.

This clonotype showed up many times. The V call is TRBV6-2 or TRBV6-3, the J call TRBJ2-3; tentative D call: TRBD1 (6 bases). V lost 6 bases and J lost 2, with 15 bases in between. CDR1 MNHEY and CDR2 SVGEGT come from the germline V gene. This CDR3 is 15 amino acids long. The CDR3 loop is CASSLLQGTTDTQYF. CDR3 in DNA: TGTGCCAGCAGCCTTTTACAGGGAACCACAGATACGCAGTATTTT.

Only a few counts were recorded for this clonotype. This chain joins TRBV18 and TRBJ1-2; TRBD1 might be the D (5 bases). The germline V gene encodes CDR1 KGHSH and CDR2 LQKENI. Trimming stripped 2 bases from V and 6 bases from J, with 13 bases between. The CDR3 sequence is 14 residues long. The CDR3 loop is CASSPEKGMNGYTF. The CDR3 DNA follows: TGTGCCAGCTCACCAGAAAAGGGGATGAATGGCTACACCTTC.

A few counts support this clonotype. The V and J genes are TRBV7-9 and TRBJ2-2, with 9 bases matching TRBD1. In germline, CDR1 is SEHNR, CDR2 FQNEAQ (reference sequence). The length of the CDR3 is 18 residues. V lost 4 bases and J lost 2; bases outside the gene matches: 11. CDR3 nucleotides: TGTGCCAGCAGCTCAACGACAGGGGGTCTCCTAAACACCGGGGAGCTGTTTTTT. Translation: CASSSTTGGLLNTGELFF.

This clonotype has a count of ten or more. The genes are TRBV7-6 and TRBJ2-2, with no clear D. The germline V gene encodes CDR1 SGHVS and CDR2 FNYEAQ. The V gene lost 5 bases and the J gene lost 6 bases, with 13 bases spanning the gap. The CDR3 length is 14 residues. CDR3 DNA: TGTGCCAGCAGCCCGGCGAGTCCCGCCGGGGAGCTGTTTTTT. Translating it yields CASSPASPAGELFF.

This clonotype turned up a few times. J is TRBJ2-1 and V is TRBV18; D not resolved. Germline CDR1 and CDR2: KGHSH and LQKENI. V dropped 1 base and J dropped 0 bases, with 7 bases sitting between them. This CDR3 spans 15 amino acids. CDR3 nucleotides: TGTGCCAGCTCACCACTGCAAAACTCCTACAATGAGCAGTTCTTC. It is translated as CASSPLQNSYNEQFF.

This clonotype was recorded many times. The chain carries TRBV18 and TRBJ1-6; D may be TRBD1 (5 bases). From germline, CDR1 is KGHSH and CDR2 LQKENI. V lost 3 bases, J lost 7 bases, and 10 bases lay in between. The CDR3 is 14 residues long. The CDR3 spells CASSPPGANSPLHF. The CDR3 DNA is TGTGCCAGCTCACCCCCCGGGGCGAATTCACCCCTCCACTTT.

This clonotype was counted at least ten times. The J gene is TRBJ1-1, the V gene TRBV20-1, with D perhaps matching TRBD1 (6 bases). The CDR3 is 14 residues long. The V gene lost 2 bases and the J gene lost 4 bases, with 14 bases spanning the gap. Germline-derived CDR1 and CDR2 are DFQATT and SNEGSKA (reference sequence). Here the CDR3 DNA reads TGCAGTGCTAGATCCTCGCAGGGGCCCACTGAAGCTTTCTTT. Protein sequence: CSARSSQGPTEAFF.

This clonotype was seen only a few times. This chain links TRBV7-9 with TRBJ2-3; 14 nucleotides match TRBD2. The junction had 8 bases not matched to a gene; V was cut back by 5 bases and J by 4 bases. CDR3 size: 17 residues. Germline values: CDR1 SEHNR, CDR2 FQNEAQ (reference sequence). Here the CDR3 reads CASSPGLAGGRSDTQYF. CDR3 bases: TGTGCCAGCAGCCCCGGACTAGCGGGGGGAAGGTCAGATACGCAGTATTTT.